The entry below describes one TCR beta chain. The data were obtained in a study of blood T cell repertoires in COVID-19. Overall study context: Nucleic acid was either cDNA or gDNA, and it came from T cells, B-cell-depleted T cells, or PBMCs.

The method was immunoSEQ multiplex PCR; TCRdb's version includes in-frame clones alone and lacks a portion of them. Of 200,000 to 250,000 clones in the sample, 84% were seen once. CDR1 is LGHDT, CDR2 YNNKEL, per germline (reference sequence). The CDR3 has 15 residues. With 4 bases removed from V and 1 base from J, the gap between germline ends came to 11 bases. All recovered Cohort 3 donors got two negative PCRs, got clearance, or saw symptom resolution. The chain recombines TRBV3-1 (or the pseudogene TRBV3-2) with TRBJ1-3, with D possibly TRBD1 on 5 matching bases. The TCR was taken from a woman in her forties who had recovered from COVID-19. Source material: PBMCs or T cells enriched from blood (not recorded which). CDR3 coding DNA: TGTGCCAGCAGCCGGAGGGGAGGGTCTGGAAACACCATATATTTT. Encoded protein: CASSRRGGSGNTIYF.